This TCR beta chain derives from a study of T cells in localized non-small cell lung cancer. Study results and caveats: Increased T cell density in blood showed an association with longer overall survival.

Points on this clone: The antigen is not known.

In germline, CDR1 is MNHGY, CDR2 SAAAGT. The CDR3 totals 13 residues. V was pared by 6 bases and J by 5 bases, with 11 bases between. Using immunoSEQ multiplex PCR, the repertoire was profiled, and TCRdb retains in-frame clones only, with some absent. The table lists about 1,500 clones, roughly 18% of them singletons. The sequence was obtained from an older female donor with stage I lung adenocarcinoma. This rearrangement joins TRBV6-8 to TRBJ2-1; unclear D gene. Sequenced material: normal lung tissue next to the tumor, taken before any cancer treatment. CDR3 loop: CASSFSLNNEQFF. CDR3 coding DNA: TGTGCCAGCAGCTTCAGCCTAAACAATGAGCAGTTCTTC.